One and the same sample provided the 31 T cell receptor beta chains below, sequenced in a study of T cells in Graves' hyperthyroidism and ophthalmopathy. Amplification of TCR beta CDR3 regions was performed using RNA transcripts as template. Primed by the HTBI set, a first-round RT-PCR was run on the TCR CDR3. TCRdb redid the calling of the multiplex PCR reads with MiXCR, one entry per CDR3 protein. Here the sample spans roughly 710,000 distinct CDR3 sequences, roughly a third being singletons. Sequenced input: blood. These receptors were obtained from a woman in her thirties or forties with Graves' hyperthyroidism.

The chain recombines TRBV7-9 with TRBJ1-5, with 8 positions matching TRBD1. CDR3 length: 14 residues. The J segment lost 7 bases and the V segment lost 1 base, leaving 3 bases of the junction unmatched. Germline V lookup: CDR1 SEHNR, CDR2 FQNEAQ (reference sequence). The DNA for the CDR3 is TGTGCCAGCAGCTTAGGGACAGGGCAACAGCCCCAGCATTTT. Translation gives CASSLGTGQQPQHF.

CDR3 sequence reads: CSAEGRGVKNIQYF. The CDR3 nucleotides are TGCAGCGCAGAAGGGCGGGGCGTCAAAAACATTCAGTACTTC. The rearrangement links TRBV20-1 to TRBJ2-7; TRBD2 is a possible D gene (6 bases). The better agreement between TRBJ2-4 and the DNA end casts doubt on the J call. The CDR3 is 14 amino acids. CDR1 is DFQATT, CDR2 SNEGSKA, per germline (reference sequence).

The chain couples TRBV2 to TRBJ1-3, with D unclear. The CDR3 loop spans 14 amino acids. Germline V gene data show CDR1 as SNHLY and CDR2 as FYNNEI. V lost 5 bases and J lost 0, with 8 bases in between. This chain's CDR3 is CASSPMGSGNTIYF. CDR3 DNA: TGTGCCAGCAGTCCCATGGGCTCTGGAAACACCATATATTTT.

This clonotype was detected only a few times. CDR3 DNA sequence: TGTGCCAGCAGTTACGGGGTCTGGCAGCCCCAGCATTTT. It codes for CASSYGVWQPQHF. The J gene is TRBJ1-5, the V gene TRBV6-2 or TRBV6-3; unclear D gene. The CDR3 covers 13 residues. The germline CDR1 and CDR2 sequences are MNHEY and SVGEGT. V lost 2 bases, J lost 7 bases, and 9 bases lay in between.

Many counts were recorded for this clonotype. The junction departs from germline at one end; a sequencing error may be responsible. The chain carries TRBV7-8 and TRBJ1-5, with TRBD1 as a possible D gene (6 bases). Germline lookup yields CDR1 SGHVS and CDR2 FQNEAQ. The length of the CDR3 is 16 residues. The CDR3 is CVSSLGTSAGNQPQHF. In DNA form, the CDR3 reads TGTGTCAGCAGCTTAGGGACATCAGCCGGGAATCAGCCCCAGCATTTT.

This chain uses TRBV20-1 with TRBJ1-5; no firm D call. TRBJ2-3 explains the end of the DNA better; the J call may be wrong. Germline V gives CDR1 DFQATT, CDR2 SNEGSKA (reference sequence). The CDR3 length is 14 residues. The CDR3 nucleotides are TGCAGTGCTAGAGCGGGCCCACGCGCAGATACGCAGTATTTT. This encodes CSARAGPRADTQYF.

This clonotype came up a few times. The chain uses TRBV6-5 and TRBJ1-3; D not resolved. V lost 0 bases to trimming and J lost 0 bases, with 12 bases between them. CDR3 length: 17 residues. The V gene's germline CDR1 is MNHEY and CDR2 SVGAGI. The CDR3 reads CASSYSVGWPSGNTIYF. The CDR3 nucleotides read TGTGCCAGCAGTTACTCGGTCGGATGGCCCTCTGGAAACACCATATATTTT.

This clonotype was seen many times. One junction end disagrees with the germline gene, perhaps due to a read error. The genes are TRBV4-3 and TRBJ1-1; TRBD1 might be the D (6 bases). Germline V gene sequence: CDR1 LGHNA, CDR2 YSLEER. The CDR3 loop spans 13 amino acids. DNA for the CDR3: TGTGCCAGCAGCAGGGGAACGAACACTGAAGCTTTCTTT. The encoded protein is CASSRGTNTEAFF.

Many counts were recorded for this clonotype. The V call is TRBV29-1, the J call TRBJ1-2; D is undetermined. CDR3 length: 12 residues. Germline V gene data show CDR1 as SQVTM and CDR2 as ANQGSEA. The V gene lost 0 bases and the J gene lost 4 bases, with 6 bases spanning the gap. CDR3 amino acids: CSVEDRAYGYTF. CDR3 nucleotides: TGCAGCGTTGAAGACAGAGCCTATGGCTACACCTTC.

This clonotype was seen many times. V and J are TRBV7-2 and TRBJ1-1; 8 bases fit TRBD1. J was trimmed by 1 base and V by 6 bases; bases with no gene match: 10. Germline CDR1 SGHTA, CDR2 FQGNSA. The CDR3 sequence is 16 residues long. The DNA of the CDR3 is TGTGCCAGCAGGCTAGAACTGACAGGGGCGAACACTGAAGCTTTCTTT. This codes for CASRLELTGANTEAFF.

This clonotype appeared many times. The V call is TRBV6-5, the J call TRBJ1-1, with D perhaps matching TRBD1 (5 bases). V lost 6 bases and J 4 bases, leaving 12 bases between the germline ends. From germline, CDR1 is MNHEY and CDR2 SVGAGI. CDR3 size: 13 residues. The CDR3 bases are TGTGCCAGCAGATTCCCTGGGGGCACTGAAGCTTTCTTT. Amino acids: CASRFPGGTEAFF.

The chain recombines TRBV10-3 with TRBJ1-1, with 9 bases aligning to TRBD1. Germline loops: CDR1 ENHRY, CDR2 SYGVKD. The CDR3 loop spans 16 amino acids. The junction had 12 bases not matched to a gene; V was cut back by 10 bases and J by 0 bases. CDR3 residues: CASTRDRGSMNTEAFF. The CDR3 nucleotides read TGTGCCAGCACCCGAGACAGGGGGTCCATGAACACTGAAGCTTTCTTT.

This clonotype showed up many times. V gene TRBV20-1 combines with J gene TRBJ2-5; D not resolved. The CDR3 covers 13 residues. Germline loops: CDR1 DFQATT, CDR2 SNEGSKA (reference sequence). Trimming left V 0 bases short and J 3 bases short, with 8 bases between. In DNA form, the CDR3 reads TGCAGTGCTAGAGATCCGAGAAAAGAGACCCAGTACTTC. It codes for CSARDPRKETQYF.

This clonotype was detected once. The chain recombines TRBV15 with TRBJ1-2; D not resolved. Germline V CDR1 and CDR2: LNHNV, YYDKDF (reference sequence). The ends were cut back, 0 bases at V and 12 bases at J, with 20 bases in the middle. The CDR3 is 15 residues long. In nucleotides, the CDR3 is TGTGCCACCAGCAGAGATAAGGTGACATACTCTGGAAACACCTTC. This codes for CATSRDKVTYSGNTF. Complete variable domain (other parts from reference TRBV15 and TRBJ1-2): DAMVIQNPRYQVTQFGKPVTLSCSQTLNHNVMYWYQQKSSQAPKLLFHYYDKDFNNEADTPDNFQSRRPNTSFCFLDIRSPGLGDTAMYLCATSRDKVTYSGNTFGSGTRLTVV.

This clonotype was picked up many times. V gene TRBV2 combines with J gene TRBJ2-7; 10 nucleotides align to TRBD1. This CDR3 comprises 14 residues. Trimming took 7 bases from V and 3 from J; bases not matched to a gene: 6. Looked up from germline, CDR1 is SNHLY and CDR2 is FYNNEI. CDR3 nucleotide sequence: TGTGCCAGCAAGGACAGGGGGAATAACTACGAGCAGTACTTC. Its protein is CASKDRGNNYEQYF. Supplemented by reference TRBV2 and TRBJ2-7, the full variable domain reads EPEVTQTPSHQVTQMGQEVILRCVPISNHLYFYWYRQILGQKVEFLVSFYNNEISEKSEIFDDQFSVERPDGSNFTLKIRSTKLEDSAMYFCASKDRGNNYEQYFGPGTRLTVT.

This sequence joins TRBV6-5 and TRBJ1-2, with D perhaps matching TRBD1 (5 bases). CDR3 size: 13 residues. Trimming pared 6 bases from V and 4 bases from J, leaving 12 bases between. Germline V CDR1 and CDR2: MNHEY, SVGAGI. This chain's CDR3 is CASRSREGYGYTF. The CDR3 coding sequence is TGTGCCAGCAGAAGCAGGGAAGGCTATGGCTACACCTTC.

Many counts were recorded for this clonotype. The chain has TRBV9 and TRBJ1-2; D ambiguous. Germline CDR1 and CDR2: SGDLS and YYNGEE. Trimming pared 2 bases from V and 6 bases from J, leaving 14 bases between. The CDR3 contains 14 residues. CDR3: CASSVGAGADGYTF. In nucleotides, the CDR3 is TGTGCCAGCAGCGTTGGCGCCGGAGCGGATGGCTACACCTTC.

V gene TRBV7-9 combines with J gene TRBJ1-6; D not certain. V lost 5 bases, J lost 15 bases, and 23 bases lay in between. Germline assignment: CDR1 SEHNR and CDR2 FQNEAQ (reference sequence). This CDR3 region has 15 residues. CDR3 nucleotides: TGTGCCAGCAGCCCGAGCCGAGATCCGCGATATGTCCTCCACTTT. Translating gives CASSPSRDPRYVLHF.

The sample holds a few counts of this clonotype. CDR3 DNA: TGTGCCAGCAGCTCCTTTCGGGACCTCAGCTCTGGAAACACCATATATTTT. It translates to CASSSFRDLSSGNTIYF. This chain joins TRBV7-9 and TRBJ1-3; a possible D gene is TRBD1 (5 bases). Germline CDR1 reads SEHNR; CDR2 reads FQNEAQ (reference sequence). V lost 4 bases, J lost 0 bases, and 16 bases lay in between. The CDR3 totals 17 residues.

This sequence joins TRBV2 and TRBJ2-7, with 8 bases identical to TRBD1. There are 13 residues in the CDR3. The germline gives CDR1 SNHLY, CDR2 FYNNEI. V shed 6 bases, J shed 3 bases, and the junction held 4 bases outside the gene matches. This CDR3 reads CASRDTGGYEQYF. The CDR3 nucleotides read TGTGCCAGCAGGGATACAGGGGGCTACGAGCAGTACTTC. The complete variable domain, with remaining parts taken from reference TRBV2 and TRBJ2-7, reads EPEVTQTPSHQVTQMGQEVILRCVPISNHLYFYWYRQILGQKVEFLVSFYNNEISEKSEIFDDQFSVERPDGSNFTLKIRSTKLEDSAMYFCASRDTGGYEQYFGPGTRLTVT.

This clonotype was detected many times. V is TRBV15 and J is TRBJ1-4; no firm D call. The CDR3 is 15 amino acids. Germline CDR1 is LNHNV and CDR2 is YYDKDF (reference sequence). V lost 0 bases and J 8 bases, leaving 13 bases between the germline ends. The CDR3 DNA reads TGTGCCACCAGCAGAGAGGGTGGCAGAGCCGAAAAACTGTTTTTT. Translation: CATSREGGRAEKLFF.

This clonotype was detected only a few times. This chain uses TRBV11-2 with TRBJ1-4; tentatively, D is TRBD1 (6 bases). Germline CDR1 is SGHAT and CDR2 is FQNNGV. CDR3 length equals 16 residues. Trimming removed 0 bases from V and 3 bases from J, with 11 bases in between. CDR3 in DNA: TGTGCCAGCAGCTTAGATCGGGCAGGGGCTAATGAAAAACTGTTTTTT. This gives the protein CASSLDRAGANEKLFF. Full variable domain (outside the CDR3, taken from reference TRBV11-2 and TRBJ1-4): EAGVAQSPRYKIIEKRQSVAFWCNPISGHATLYWYQQILGQGPKLLIQFQNNGVVDDSQLPKDRFSAERLKGVDSTLKIQPAKLEDSAVYLCASSLDRAGANEKLFFGSGTQLSVL.

This clonotype was found a few times. V is TRBV19 and J is TRBJ1-1; tentative D call: TRBD1 (6 bases). The CDR3 loop spans 14 amino acids. Germline V gene data show CDR1 as LNHDA and CDR2 as SQIVND (reference sequence). V was clipped by 6 bases and J by 0 bases, with 11 bases between them. The CDR3 sequence is CASRGRGLNTEAFF. Here the CDR3 DNA reads TGTGCCAGTAGGGGGCGGGGGCTGAACACTGAAGCTTTCTTT.

This rearrangement joins TRBV19 to TRBJ1-6; 7 bases are a match to TRBD1. J lost 7 bases, V lost 7 bases, and 22 bases had no gene match. Germline V gene data show CDR1 as LNHDA and CDR2 as SQIVND (reference sequence). The CDR3 totals 19 residues. The CDR3 bases are TGTGCCAGTATGGCGGGACAGCCCCATCAAAGAGTAGGGAATTCACCCCTCCACTTT. This codes for CASMAGQPHQRVGNSPLHF.

This clonotype has more than one count but fewer than ten. The chain is built from TRBV5-6 and TRBJ1-2, with D possibly being TRBD1 (5 bases). The germline V gene has CDR1 SGHDT and CDR2 YYEEEE. The length of the CDR3 is 14 residues. V dropped 3 bases and J dropped 6 bases, with 15 bases sitting between them. CDR3 nucleotide sequence: TGTGCCAGCAGCTGGGGGTCCAGGGAGGATGGCTACACCTTC. This sequence encodes CASSWGSREDGYTF.

This clonotype was seen many times. The chain is built from TRBV6-5 and TRBJ1-5, with a weak D call TRBD1 (5 bases). V was shortened by 5 bases and J by 5 bases, with 16 bases between the two germline ends. This CDR3 is built from 15 residues. CDR1 and CDR2 (germline): MNHEY, SVGAGI. The CDR3 spells CASSQQALRDQPQHF. The CDR3 nucleotides are TGTGCCAGCAGTCAACAGGCGCTACGGGATCAGCCCCAGCATTTT.

At least ten counts were recorded for this clonotype. The gene calls are TRBV7-9 and TRBJ2-7; 12 bases match TRBD2. Germline V gives CDR1 SEHNR, CDR2 FQNEAQ (reference sequence). This CDR3 contains 16 residues. The ends lost 5 bases at V and 0 bases at J; junction bases unmatched: 5. CDR3 in amino acids: CASSPAGLAGSYEQYF. The CDR3 nucleotides are TGTGCCAGCAGCCCAGCGGGACTAGCGGGCTCCTACGAGCAGTACTTC.

This clonotype was observed a few times. The chain uses TRBV19 and TRBJ2-2, with no clear D. Germline CDR1 and CDR2: LNHDA and SQIVND (reference sequence). Trimming left V 3 bases short and J 4 bases short, with 15 bases between. The CDR3 extends over 16 amino acids. CDR3 in amino acids: CASSMVFRHRTGELFF. CDR3 in DNA: TGTGCCAGTAGTATGGTGTTTCGTCATCGCACCGGGGAGCTGTTTTTT.

This clonotype turned up a few times. The chain couples TRBV12-3 or TRBV12-4 to TRBJ1-4; maybe TRBD1 (6 bases). The CDR3 is made up of 16 amino acids. V was clipped by 5 bases and J by 1 base, with 14 bases between them. CDR3 nucleotide sequence: TGTGCCAGCAGTCTGCAAAACAGGGAAACTAATGAAAAACTGTTTTTT. Its translation is CASSLQNRETNEKLFF.

This clonotype was picked up many times. The chain combines TRBV29-1 with TRBJ1-1, with 7 bases identical to TRBD1. The CDR3 is made up of 13 amino acids. Germline-derived CDR1 and CDR2 are SQVTM and ANQGSEA. V lost 7 bases to trimming and J lost 1 base; unmatched junction nucleotides: 6. The CDR3 region is CSASPGGNTEAFF. The CDR3 nucleotides are TGCAGCGCCTCCCCAGGGGGGAACACTGAAGCTTTCTTT. Full variable domain (remainder filled in from reference TRBV29-1 and TRBJ1-1): SAVISQKPSRDICQRGTSLTIQCQVDSQVTMMFWYRQQPGQSLTLIATANQGSEATYESGFVIDKFPISRPNLTFSTLTVSNMSPEDSSIYLCSASPGGNTEAFFGQGTRLTVV.

The chain joins TRBV7-4 to TRBJ1-5; no reliable D call. CDR1 SGHVT and CDR2 SQSDAQ come from the germline V gene. The CDR3 totals 10 residues. Trimming took off 6 bases at V and 7 bases at J, with 4 bases between the two ends. Here the CDR3 reads CASRPQPQHF. CDR3 DNA sequence: TGTGCCAGCAGACCACAGCCCCAGCATTTT.